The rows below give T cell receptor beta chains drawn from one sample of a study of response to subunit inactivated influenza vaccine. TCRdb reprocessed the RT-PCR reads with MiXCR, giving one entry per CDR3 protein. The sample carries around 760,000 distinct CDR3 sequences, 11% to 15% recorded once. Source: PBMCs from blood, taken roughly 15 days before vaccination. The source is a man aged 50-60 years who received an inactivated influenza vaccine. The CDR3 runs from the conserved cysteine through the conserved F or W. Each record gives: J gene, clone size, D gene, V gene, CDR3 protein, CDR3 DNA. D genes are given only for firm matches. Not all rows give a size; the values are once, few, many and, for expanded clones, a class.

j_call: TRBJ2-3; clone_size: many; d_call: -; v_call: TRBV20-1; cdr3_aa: CSARGQIYQPDTQYF; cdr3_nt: TGCAGTGCTAGGGGCCAGATTTACCAGCCAGATACGCAGTATTTT
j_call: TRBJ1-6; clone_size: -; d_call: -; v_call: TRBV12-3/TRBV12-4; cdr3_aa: CASREEGDSPLHF; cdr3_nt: TGTGCCAGCAGAGAGGAGGGAGATTCACCCCTCCACTTT
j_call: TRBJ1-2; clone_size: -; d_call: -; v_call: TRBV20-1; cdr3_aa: CSATQGYGYTF; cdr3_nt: TGCAGTGCAACACAGGGCTATGGCTACACCTTC
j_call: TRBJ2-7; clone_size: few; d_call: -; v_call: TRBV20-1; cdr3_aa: CSAPWGTRVTYEQYF; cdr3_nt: TGCAGTGCGCCTTGGGGGACAAGGGTCACCTACGAGCAGTACTTC
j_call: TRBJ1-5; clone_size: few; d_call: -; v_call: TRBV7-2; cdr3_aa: CASRLTRGERQPQHF; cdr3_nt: TGTGCCAGCAGACTCACCCGGGGGGAGCGGCAGCCCCAGCATTTT
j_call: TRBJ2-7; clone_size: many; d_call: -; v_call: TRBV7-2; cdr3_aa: CASSLSTAASYEQYF; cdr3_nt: TGTGCCAGCAGCTTATCCACAGCGGCCTCCTACGAGCAGTACTTC
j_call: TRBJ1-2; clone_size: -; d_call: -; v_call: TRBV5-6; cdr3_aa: CASSSYPRGLQSYGYTF; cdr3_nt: TGTGCCAGCAGCTCTTACCCTCGGGGCCTGCAATCGTATGGCTACACCTTC
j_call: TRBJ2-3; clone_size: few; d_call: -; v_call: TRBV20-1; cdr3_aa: CSAREGNTQYF; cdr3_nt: TGCAGTGCTAGAGAAGGGAATACGCAGTATTTT
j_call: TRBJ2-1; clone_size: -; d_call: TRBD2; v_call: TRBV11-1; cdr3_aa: CASGGTSGVFSYNEQFF; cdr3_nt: TGTGCCAGCGGCGGGACTAGCGGTGTGTTCTCCTACAATGAGCAGTTCTTC
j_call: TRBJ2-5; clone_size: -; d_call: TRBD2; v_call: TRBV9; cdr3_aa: CASSVAPSGGYQTQYF; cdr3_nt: TGTGCCAGCAGCGTAGCTCCCAGCGGGGGTTATCAGACCCAGTACTTC
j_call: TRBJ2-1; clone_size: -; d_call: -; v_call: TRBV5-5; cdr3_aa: CASSPSEIAVNEQFF; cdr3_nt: TGTGCCAGCAGCCCTTCGGAAATAGCGGTCAATGAGCAGTTCTTC
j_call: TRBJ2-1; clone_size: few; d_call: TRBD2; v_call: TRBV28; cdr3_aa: CASSTSSGKNSYNEQFF; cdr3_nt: TGTGCCAGCAGTACTTCCAGCGGGAAAAACTCCTACAATGAGCAGTTCTTC
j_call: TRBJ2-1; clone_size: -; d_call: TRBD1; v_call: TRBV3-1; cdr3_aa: CASSLQGVLPNNEQFF; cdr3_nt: TGTGCCAGCAGCTTGCAGGGGGTCCTCCCTAACAATGAGCAGTTCTTC
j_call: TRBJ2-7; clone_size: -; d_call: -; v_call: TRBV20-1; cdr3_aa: CSARDLTTNYEQYF; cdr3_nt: TGCAGTGCTAGAGATCTTACCACAAATTACGAGCAGTACTTC
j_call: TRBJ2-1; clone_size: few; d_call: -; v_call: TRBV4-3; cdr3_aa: CASSQDGGGYNEQFF; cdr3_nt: TGCGCCAGCAGCCAAGATGGTGGGGGATACAATGAGCAGTTCTTC
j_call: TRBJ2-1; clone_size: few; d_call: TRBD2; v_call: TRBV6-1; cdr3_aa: CASSPSSGSNEQFF; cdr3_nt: TGTGCCAGCAGTCCCTCAAGCGGGAGTAATGAGCAGTTCTTC
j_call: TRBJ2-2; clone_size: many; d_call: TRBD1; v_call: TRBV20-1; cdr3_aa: CSSPGTGGSGELFF; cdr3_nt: TGCAGTTCCCCCGGGACAGGGGGCTCCGGGGAGCTGTTTTTT